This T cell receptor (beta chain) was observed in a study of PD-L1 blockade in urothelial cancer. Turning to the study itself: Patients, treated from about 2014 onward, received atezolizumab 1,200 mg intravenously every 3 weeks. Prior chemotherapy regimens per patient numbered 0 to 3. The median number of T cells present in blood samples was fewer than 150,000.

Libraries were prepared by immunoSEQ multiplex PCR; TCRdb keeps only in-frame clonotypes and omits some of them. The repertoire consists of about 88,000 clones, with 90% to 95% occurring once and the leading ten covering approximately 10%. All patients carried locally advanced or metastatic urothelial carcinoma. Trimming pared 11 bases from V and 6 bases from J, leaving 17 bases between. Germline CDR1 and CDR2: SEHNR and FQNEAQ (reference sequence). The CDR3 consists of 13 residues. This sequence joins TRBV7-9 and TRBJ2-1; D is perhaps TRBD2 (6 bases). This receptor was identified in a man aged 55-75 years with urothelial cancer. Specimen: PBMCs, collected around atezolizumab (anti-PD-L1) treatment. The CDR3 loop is CAAQVRRGNEQFF. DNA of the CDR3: TGTGCCGCTCAGGTACGGAGGGGCAATGAGCAGTTCTTC.